This T cell receptor (beta chain) was recovered during a study of T-cell memory formation after mild COVID-19. MiXCR, applied by TCRdb to the 5' RACE reads, yields one record per CDR3 protein. This repertoire shows some 310,000 distinct CDR3 sequences, 20% to 25% found once; its top ten account for about 21%. This clonotype was counted between two and nine times. Germline-derived CDR1 and CDR2 are SGHTA and FQGNSA. The CDR3 extends over 15 amino acids. V shed 0 bases and J shed 4 bases, with 12 bases lying between them. This chain joins TRBV7-2 and TRBJ2-5; a possible D gene is TRBD2 (6 bases). This clonotype was obtained from a man between 18 and 29 years old who had mild COVID-19 (a few samples of this study predate the infection). Cell type and time point are not known. Sequencing input: PBMCs or a T cell subset sorted from them (not recorded which). CDR3 loop: CASSLARRRGETQYF. CDR3 coding DNA: TGTGCCAGCAGCTTAGCGCGACGGCGGGGAGAGACCCAGTACTTC.